Sequencing of this T cell receptor (beta chain) was carried out in a study of blood T cell repertoires in COVID-19. Overall study: The United States, Italy and Spain provided the acute and convalescent COVID-19 samples.

Germline CDR1 is LGHDT and CDR2 is YNNKEL (reference sequence). The length of the CDR3 is 14 residues. V gave up 3 bases and J gave up 6 bases; unmatched junction bases: 5. Original handling: Amplification of reference gene primers provided the estimated nucleated cell counts. Method: immunoSEQ multiplex PCR; TCRdb's copy keeps in-frame clones and lacks some. V, J and clone size derive from that table, while D and trimming were established from the DNA sequence. The sample holds about 120,000 clones, approximately 84% seen once. Material for sequencing was peripheral blood. This chain joins TRBV3-1 (or the pseudogene TRBV3-2) and TRBJ1-2, with 9 bases that match TRBD1. This receptor was identified in a man aged 65 to 85 with active or convalescent COVID-19. The DNA of the CDR3 is TGTGCCAGCAGCCAGCGGACAGGGGTGGATGGCTACACCTTC. This codes for CASSQRTGVDGYTF.